A selection of T cell receptor beta chains follows, all from one sample in a study of a mutant IDH1 vaccine in newly diagnosed glioma. Their recognized antigens are unknown. The data were produced by immunoSEQ multiplex PCR, yet TCRdb's version contains in-frame clones alone and is incomplete. The sample yields around 60,000 clones, roughly 80% seen once. The input for sequencing was PBMCs, taken from a glioma patient whose treatment included an IDH1 peptide vaccine. These receptors originate from a woman aged 50 to 65 with glioma. Each CDR3 is given with its conserved first and last residue. D genes are given only for firm matches. Clone size is shown for a subset of rows, as once, few, many or a class of expanded clone.

d_call: TRBD1; v_call: TRBV28; j_call: TRBJ1-2; clone_size: .; cdr3_nt: TGTGCCAGCAGTTTGGGTCAGGGGGCAGAGTATGGCTACACCTTC; cdr3_aa: CASSLGQGAEYGYTF
d_call: .; v_call: TRBV4-3; j_call: TRBJ1-1; clone_size: .; cdr3_nt: TGCGCCAGCAGCCAAGCTATGGGTAACACTGAAGCTTTCTTT; cdr3_aa: CASSQAMGNTEAFF
d_call: TRBD1; v_call: TRBV7-2; j_call: TRBJ1-2; clone_size: few; cdr3_nt: TGTGCCAGCAGCACCCCAGGGGGGTTCTGGGGCTACACCTTC; cdr3_aa: CASSTPGGFWGYTF
d_call: .; v_call: TRBV1; j_call: TRBJ1-5; clone_size: .; cdr3_nt: TGCACCAGCAGCCAAGACGGACCTGACAGGGGCTGTCAGCCCCAGCATTTT; cdr3_aa: CTSSQDGPDRGCQPQHF
d_call: .; v_call: TRBV13; j_call: TRBJ1-1; clone_size: .; cdr3_nt: TGTGCCAGCAGCTTGTGGGGCTACGCTGAAGCTTTCTTT; cdr3_aa: CASSLWGYAEAFF
d_call: .; v_call: TRBV5-1; j_call: TRBJ1-2; clone_size: .; cdr3_nt: TGCGCCAGCAGCTCCAACGATCGGAATTTAGCTGGCTACACCTTC; cdr3_aa: CASSSNDRNLAGYTF
d_call: TRBD1; v_call: TRBV5-4; j_call: TRBJ1-1; clone_size: .; cdr3_nt: TGTGCCAGCAGCACACCAGGGGGCGTTATGAACACTGAAGCTTTCTTT; cdr3_aa: CASSTPGGVMNTEAFF
d_call: .; v_call: TRBV5-5; j_call: TRBJ1-6; clone_size: .; cdr3_nt: TGTGCCAGCAGCTTTGACAGCAGCTCCTATAATTCACCCCTCCACTTT; cdr3_aa: CASSFDSSSYNSPLHF
d_call: TRBD1; v_call: TRBV5-1; j_call: TRBJ2-7; clone_size: few; cdr3_nt: TGCGCCAGCAACTTCGGACAGGGGGCCTACGAGCAGTACTTC; cdr3_aa: CASNFGQGAYEQYF
d_call: .; v_call: TRBV19; j_call: TRBJ1-4; clone_size: .; cdr3_nt: TGTGCCAGTAGTAAAGGGTTCACTAATGAAAAACTGTTTTTT; cdr3_aa: CASSKGFTNEKLFF
d_call: .; v_call: TRBV5-1; j_call: TRBJ1-5; clone_size: .; cdr3_nt: TGCGCCAGCAGCGCCGGGACCCCAAATCAGCCCCAGCATTTT; cdr3_aa: CASSAGTPNQPQHF
d_call: .; v_call: TRBV9; j_call: TRBJ1-3; clone_size: .; cdr3_nt: TGTGCCAGCAGCCCCACGGGCAGGGAATTTGGCACCATATATTTT; cdr3_aa: CASSPTGREFGTIYF
d_call: .; v_call: TRBV9; j_call: TRBJ1-4; clone_size: .; cdr3_nt: TGTGCCAGCAGCGTAGGGTGGACGAGAGAAAAACTGTTTTTT; cdr3_aa: CASSVGWTREKLFF
d_call: TRBD2; v_call: TRBV5-1; j_call: TRBJ2-7; clone_size: .; cdr3_nt: TGCGCCAGCAGCCGGGCGGGGGGCTCCTACGAGCAGTACTTC; cdr3_aa: CASSRAGGSYEQYF
d_call: .; v_call: TRBV2; j_call: TRBJ1-5; clone_size: medium-sized; cdr3_nt: TGTGCCAGCAGGGCAGCCCTTAGCAATCAGCCCCAGCATTTT; cdr3_aa: CASRAALSNQPQHF
d_call: .; v_call: TRBV5-1; j_call: TRBJ1-1; clone_size: .; cdr3_nt: TGCGCCAGCAGCTTGGCAGGGAGTCGGAACACTGAAGCTTTCTTT; cdr3_aa: CASSLAGSRNTEAFF
d_call: TRBD1; v_call: TRBV9; j_call: TRBJ2-1; clone_size: .; cdr3_nt: TGTGCCAGCAGCGTAACACCGGGACAGGGTGATGAGCAGTTCTTC; cdr3_aa: CASSVTPGQGDEQFF
d_call: .; v_call: TRBV18; j_call: TRBJ2-1; clone_size: .; cdr3_nt: TGTGCCAGCTCACCCCCTTCCCACAATGAGCAGTTCTTC; cdr3_aa: CASSPPSHNEQFF
d_call: TRBD1; v_call: TRBV5-8; j_call: TRBJ1-1; clone_size: .; cdr3_nt: TGTGCCAGCAGCGCCAAGGACAGGAAACCGAACACTGAAGCTTTCTTT; cdr3_aa: CASSAKDRKPNTEAFF
d_call: TRBD1; v_call: TRBV5-4; j_call: TRBJ2-5; clone_size: .; cdr3_nt: TGTGCCAGCAGCGTAACAGGGGGCGCGGGGCAAGAGACCCAGTACTTC; cdr3_aa: CASSVTGGAGQETQYF
d_call: .; v_call: TRBV29-1; j_call: TRBJ2-2; clone_size: .; cdr3_nt: TGCAGCGTGAGGAACACCGGGGAGCTGTTTTTT; cdr3_aa: CSVRNTGELFF
d_call: .; v_call: TRBV19; j_call: TRBJ2-1; clone_size: .; cdr3_nt: TGTGCCAGTAGTATAGACCTAGATAGCTACAATGAGCAGTTCTTC; cdr3_aa: CASSIDLDSYNEQFF
d_call: .; v_call: TRBV4-1; j_call: TRBJ2-3; clone_size: .; cdr3_nt: TGCGCCAGCAGCCTTATACAGGGAACAGATACGCAGTATTTT; cdr3_aa: CASSLIQGTDTQYF
d_call: .; v_call: TRBV19; j_call: TRBJ1-1; clone_size: .; cdr3_nt: TGTGCCAGTATTTGGGGACAGAACACTGAAGCTTTCTTT; cdr3_aa: CASIWGQNTEAFF
d_call: .; v_call: TRBV10-3; j_call: TRBJ2-5; clone_size: .; cdr3_nt: TGTGCCATCAGTGTCAGGGCTCAAGAGACCCAGTACTTC; cdr3_aa: CAISVRAQETQYF
d_call: TRBD2; v_call: TRBV2; j_call: TRBJ2-5; clone_size: .; cdr3_nt: TGTGCCAGCAAGGTTCCGGCTAGCGGGGGGCTCTCGGAGACCCAGTACTTC; cdr3_aa: CASKVPASGGLSETQYF
d_call: .; v_call: TRBV27; j_call: TRBJ1-2; clone_size: .; cdr3_nt: TGTGCCAGCAGTTTATCGTTCAGGGCGGAGGGCTACACCTTC; cdr3_aa: CASSLSFRAEGYTF
d_call: .; v_call: TRBV9; j_call: TRBJ1-1; clone_size: .; cdr3_nt: TGTGCCAGCACCTCGGGGGGCAGAATGAACACTGAAGCTTTCTTT; cdr3_aa: CASTSGGRMNTEAFF
d_call: .; v_call: TRBV21-1; j_call: TRBJ1-6; clone_size: .; cdr3_nt: TGTGCCAGCAGCAAAGATTCTTCCTTCTTTCATAATTCACCCCTCCACTTT; cdr3_aa: CASSKDSSFFHNSPLHF
d_call: .; v_call: TRBV28; j_call: TRBJ2-2; clone_size: .; cdr3_nt: TGTGCCAGCAGCCCCTCAGCACCGAACACCGGGGAGCTGTTTTTT; cdr3_aa: CASSPSAPNTGELFF
d_call: TRBD1; v_call: TRBV7-2; j_call: TRBJ1-1; clone_size: .; cdr3_nt: TGTGCCAGCAGCTTTGGTGGGACAGGGGTCACTGAAGCTTTCTTT; cdr3_aa: CASSFGGTGVTEAFF
d_call: .; v_call: TRBV6-6; j_call: TRBJ2-1; clone_size: once; cdr3_nt: TGTGCCAGCACCACTCGATTTCGGGGCCCCAATGAGCAGTTCTTC; cdr3_aa: CASTTRFRGPNEQFF
d_call: .; v_call: TRBV19; j_call: TRBJ1-6; clone_size: .; cdr3_nt: TGTGCCAGTAGTGACCAGGGAGCCCTAAATTCACCCCTCCACTTT; cdr3_aa: CASSDQGALNSPLHF
d_call: .; v_call: TRBV19; j_call: TRBJ2-1; clone_size: .; cdr3_nt: TGTGCCAGTAGTATAGCTTGGGGAAGCTCCTACAATGAGCAGTTCTTC; cdr3_aa: CASSIAWGSSYNEQFF
d_call: TRBD2; v_call: TRBV11-2; j_call: TRBJ2-5; clone_size: .; cdr3_nt: TGTGCCAGCAGCTTAGCCCCGGGACTAGCGGGTTGGAAAGAGACCCAGTACTTC; cdr3_aa: CASSLAPGLAGWKETQYF
d_call: .; v_call: TRBV18; j_call: TRBJ1-2; clone_size: .; cdr3_nt: TGTGCCAGCTCACCAGTTGCATCGGAACATGGCTACACCTTC; cdr3_aa: CASSPVASEHGYTF
d_call: .; v_call: TRBV7-8; j_call: TRBJ1-5; clone_size: .; cdr3_nt: TGTGCCAGCAGCTGGCAGGGAAATCAGCCCCAGCATTTT; cdr3_aa: CASSWQGNQPQHF
d_call: .; v_call: TRBV5-1; j_call: TRBJ2-1; clone_size: .; cdr3_nt: TGCGCCAGCAGCTTGGGAGGGTTTACCAAGGGGAATGAGCAGTTCTTC; cdr3_aa: CASSLGGFTKGNEQFF
d_call: .; v_call: TRBV11-2; j_call: TRBJ2-5; clone_size: .; cdr3_nt: TGTGCCAGCAGCCCAGGCCGGGACTCAGAGACCCAGTACTTC; cdr3_aa: CASSPGRDSETQYF
d_call: .; v_call: TRBV6-1; j_call: TRBJ1-1; clone_size: few; cdr3_nt: TGTGCCAGCAGTGATGGGGCCGGATCGAACACTGAAGCTTTCTTT; cdr3_aa: CASSDGAGSNTEAFF
d_call: TRBD1; v_call: TRBV4-3; j_call: TRBJ1-5; clone_size: .; cdr3_nt: TGCGCCAGCAGCCAAGATTCGCAACAGGGGGTACCCCAGCATTTT; cdr3_aa: CASSQDSQQGVPQHF
d_call: .; v_call: TRBV9; j_call: TRBJ2-2; clone_size: .; cdr3_nt: TGTGCCAGCAGCGAGGCGACCGGGGAGCTGTTTTTT; cdr3_aa: CASSEATGELFF
d_call: .; v_call: TRBV6-6; j_call: TRBJ2-2; clone_size: .; cdr3_nt: TGTGCCAGCAGTTACTCGGTAGAGGGCGGGGAGCTGTTTTTT; cdr3_aa: CASSYSVEGGELFF
d_call: .; v_call: TRBV5-1; j_call: TRBJ1-2; clone_size: .; cdr3_nt: TGCGCCAGCAGCCTAGGACAGAAAGTTAACTATGGCTACACCTTC; cdr3_aa: CASSLGQKVNYGYTF
d_call: .; v_call: TRBV6-5; j_call: TRBJ2-7; clone_size: .; cdr3_nt: TGTGCCAGCAGTTCCGACAGCTACGAGCAGTACTTC; cdr3_aa: CASSSDSYEQYF
d_call: .; v_call: TRBV9; j_call: TRBJ1-1; clone_size: .; cdr3_nt: TGTGCCAGCAGCGTTACGTCAGGCCCCATGAACACTGAAGCTTTCTTT; cdr3_aa: CASSVTSGPMNTEAFF
d_call: .; v_call: TRBV4-1; j_call: TRBJ2-7; clone_size: .; cdr3_nt: TGCGCCAGCAGCCAAGCCAGACACTACGAGCAGTACTTC; cdr3_aa: CASSQARHYEQYF
d_call: TRBD1; v_call: TRBV7-9; j_call: TRBJ1-2; clone_size: once; cdr3_nt: TGTGCCAGCAGCCCGGGACAGGGAACCTATGGCTACACCTTC; cdr3_aa: CASSPGQGTYGYTF
d_call: TRBD1; v_call: TRBV6-1; j_call: TRBJ1-5; clone_size: .; cdr3_nt: TGTGCCAGCATGACAGGGGAGTATGGTCAGCCCCAGCATTTT; cdr3_aa: CASMTGEYGQPQHF
d_call: .; v_call: TRBV15; j_call: TRBJ2-7; clone_size: .; cdr3_nt: TGTGCCACCAGCAGCCCCATTGCGGGTATCGGCGAGCAGTACTTC; cdr3_aa: CATSSPIAGIGEQYF
d_call: TRBD1; v_call: TRBV27; j_call: TRBJ2-3; clone_size: .; cdr3_nt: TGTGCCAGCAATCTCCTGGGACAGGGAGGAGATACGCAGTATTTT; cdr3_aa: CASNLLGQGGDTQYF
d_call: TRBD1; v_call: TRBV5-1; j_call: TRBJ2-1; clone_size: .; cdr3_nt: TGCGCCAGCGACCGAACAGGGGGCGCGTACAATGAGCAGTTCTTC; cdr3_aa: CASDRTGGAYNEQFF
d_call: .; v_call: TRBV27; j_call: TRBJ1-1; clone_size: .; cdr3_nt: TGTGCCAGCAGTCAGCGGGCACTGAACACTGAAGCTTTCTTT; cdr3_aa: CASSQRALNTEAFF
d_call: TRBD1; v_call: TRBV5-1; j_call: TRBJ2-3; clone_size: .; cdr3_nt: TGCGCCAGCAGCGTGACAGGGAGCGCAGATACGCAGTATTTT; cdr3_aa: CASSVTGSADTQYF